The source of this T cell receptor (beta chain) is a study of T cell responses to AZD1222 COVID-19 vaccine (dated by TCRdb to the early 2020s). Regarding the complete study: A total of approximately 240 trial participants underwent TCR sequencing, of whom about 210 received two doses of AZD1222 and some 26 received two doses of the MenACWY control vaccine. Trial participants were enrolled by age into 18-55, 56-69 and 70-plus year subgroups, with 148, 28 and 57 TCR-sequenced participants respectively.

The research as a whole found: Nearly half of unique spike-specific TCRs reportedly recognized epitopes outside regions mutated in the B.1.351 and B.1.1.7 variants. The 56-69-year group was small, and its depth increase did not reach significance, likely because of low power. Most participants were white British and females outnumbered males, and the authors suggested that clonal diversity may have been underestimated. After two AZD1222 doses, both the breadth and the depth of spike-specific TCRs were significantly higher than at day 0 and than in MenACWY recipients. Because no day 14 peak-response samples were available, the repertoires could be characterized only after the peak T cell response. Only five to seven AZD1222 recipients were SARS-CoV-2 seropositive at baseline, limiting conclusions about previously exposed vaccinees. The whole spike protein was spanned by vaccine-associated CD4 TCRs, and dominant responses were seen in regions 160-218 and 743-854.

In regard to this clone: The antigen it recognizes is unknown. Base qualities are missing; no much larger clone stands one base away.

The time point label, read with the paper, signifies: baseline before first vaccination. The treatment or condition label, read with the paper, signifies: meningococcal conjugate vaccine given as trial control. The vaccinee samples were drawn from two UK trials, COV001 and COV002, one of which was a single-blind randomized controlled phase 2/3 trial testing AZD1222 (ChAdOx1 nCoV-19) in healthy adults. For TCRbeta chain sequencing, PBMC samples were collected from trial participants at day 0 and at day 28 after the second dose. Including the terminal cysteine and phenylalanine, the CDR3 comprises 13 residues. Left in the record is the CDR3 DNA by itself, 39 bases read in frame from the first base. The trim is 4 bases for V and 7 bases for J, with a gap of 16 bases between the germline ends. Per the germline V gene, SQVTM is the CDR1 and ANQGSEA is the CDR2. The CDR3 regions of human TCRbeta chains were analyzed by immunosequencing. The authors' pipeline ran thus. Repertoire TCRs were matched against a reference library of SARS-CoV-2-specific TCRs generated with the MIRA antigen-specificity platform. Breadth was defined as the fraction of unique TCRs that were SARS-CoV-2-associated. Depth was defined as the fraction of total T cells that were SARS-CoV-2-associated. Using the MIRA data, every spike-specific TCR was mapped to the spike region that the TCR reacted to and assigned to either a CD4 or a CD8 class. Log10-transformed breadth and depth values were compared by one-way ANOVA with Sidak's multiple comparisons tests. TCRdb limited this immuneACCESS table to in-frame rearrangements with V and J called. A share of clones is missing; checked studies link under half to unresolved V genes, and the rest is unexplained. That table furnishes V, J and clone size, whereas the DNA furnished D and trimming. The sample yields some 100,000 clones; 88% were counted once. Of the sample, more than 10% is held by the ten largest clones.

This sequence uses TRBV29-1 and TRBJ1-2; no D gene call is confident. The sample here was peripheral blood, taken on day 0 of MenACWY control vaccination. The receptor was isolated from an adult in good health. The CDR3 corresponds to CSVGEGLRGGYTF. The nucleotides read TGCAGCGTTGGAGAGGGCCTCCGGGGTGGCTACACCTTC.